The 18 T cell receptor beta chains presented below share a single source sample, sequenced in a study of blood T cell repertoires in COVID-19. TCRdb's table, derived via immunoSEQ multiplex PCR, lists solely in-frame clones and lacks some. Among roughly 250,000 clones listed, approximately 90% were seen once. The sequenced material came from PBMCs or T cells enriched from blood (not recorded which). All receptors come from a woman aged 40 to 49 with acute COVID-19.

The chain joins TRBV2 to TRBJ1-6, with 7 bases identical to TRBD1. The CDR3 loop spans 14 amino acids. V was pared by 7 bases and J by 5 bases, with 5 bases of the junction left unmatched. In germline, CDR1 is SNHLY, CDR2 FYNNEI. The DNA for the CDR3 is TGTGCCAGCAAACGGGACAGAGATAATTCACCCCTCCACTTT. Its protein is CASKRDRDNSPLHF.

This chain joins TRBV6-2 or TRBV6-3 and TRBJ2-5, with 9 bases aligning to TRBD2. The CDR3 spans 16 residues. V lost 2 bases, J lost 1 base, and 5 bases stayed unmatched. In germline, CDR1 is MNHEY, CDR2 SVGEGT. The CDR3 region has the DNA TGTGCCAGCAGTTACGGAGCGGGGGGCCCCCAAGAGACCCAGTACTTC. Its translation is CASSYGAGGPQETQYF.

The rearrangement links TRBV5-1 to TRBJ1-4; TRBD1 agrees at 10 bases. The CDR3 runs 16 residues. V trimming: 0 bases; J trimming: 4 bases; junction bases outside the gene matches: 3. From germline, CDR1 is SGHRS and CDR2 YFSETQ. CDR3 sequence reads: CASSLARTGGNEKLFF. In nucleotides, the CDR3 is TGCGCCAGCAGCTTGGCCAGGACAGGGGGTAATGAAAAACTGTTTTTT.

This clone was seen a single time. The J gene is TRBJ2-4, the V gene TRBV7-9; 11 positions match TRBD2. CDR3 length: 18 amino acids. The trim removed 5 bases at V and 2 bases at J, leaving 11 bases unmatched. Germline V gene lookup returns CDR1 SEHNR and CDR2 FQNEAQ (reference sequence). The chain's CDR3 is CASSPPTLAGVTKNIQYF. CDR3 coding DNA: TGTGCCAGCAGCCCCCCGACACTAGCGGGGGTGACCAAAAACATTCAGTACTTC.

V usage is TRBV7-2 and J usage is TRBJ1-5; D gene unclear. Germline CDR1 and CDR2: SGHTA and FQGNSA. The V end was cut by 3 bases, the J end by 4 bases, with 7 bases between. The CDR3 has 13 amino acids. CDR3: CASSFTVNQPQHF. The DNA of the CDR3 is TGTGCCAGCAGCTTTACAGTTAATCAGCCCCAGCATTTT.

Only a few counts were recorded for this clone. Within the sample, other DNA sequences also encode this same CDR3. V is TRBV7-2 and J is TRBJ1-5; D not certain. Trimming took 5 bases from V and 7 from J, leaving 15 bases between them. The CDR3 consists of 14 residues. CDR1 and CDR2 (germline): SGHTA, FQGNSA. Written as DNA, the CDR3 is TGTGCCAGCAGCCTACGACCAGGCGACCAGCCCCAGCATTTT. Residues: CASSLRPGDQPQHF. Full variable domain (remainder filled in from reference TRBV7-2 and TRBJ1-5): GAGVSQSPSNKVTEKGKDVELRCDPISGHTALYWYRQSLGQGLEFLIYFQGNSAPDKSGLPSDRFSAERTGGSVSTLTIQRTQQEDSAVYLCASSLRPGDQPQHFGDGTRLSIL.

This chain connects TRBV7-9 to TRBJ1-4, with D unclear. Trimming removed 5 bases at V and 0 bases at J, with 10 bases between. The germline gives CDR1 SEHNR, CDR2 FQNEAQ (reference sequence). The CDR3 covers 15 residues. The CDR3 DNA follows: TGTGCCAGCAGCCTTACAGCCGCAACTAATGAAAAACTGTTTTTT. Translation gives CASSLTAATNEKLFF.

This clone was picked up a small number of times. The chain carries TRBV11-3 and TRBJ2-1; 8 bases are a match to TRBD2. Trimming at V came to 2 bases and at J to 7 bases, leaving 7 bases not matched to a gene. This CDR3 is built from 15 residues. Germline loops: CDR1 SGHNT, CDR2 YENEEA. The CDR3 loop reads CASSLNSGRRNEQFF. DNA for the CDR3: TGTGCCAGCAGCTTAAACAGCGGGAGAAGGAATGAGCAGTTCTTC.

CDR3 bases: TGCAGCGTTGAAGATTGGGGGCGGAGCAACACTGAAGCTTTCTTT. This codes for CSVEDWGRSNTEAFF. The rearrangement links TRBV29-1 to TRBJ1-1; D may be TRBD1 (6 bases). V was cut by 0 bases and J by 2 bases, with 13 bases left in between. This CDR3 has 15 amino acids. CDR1 and CDR2 (germline): SQVTM, ANQGSEA.

The CDR3 here is CASRKGLALETQYF. The CDR3 DNA reads TGTGCCAGCAGAAAGGGACTAGCGCTTGAGACCCAGTACTTC. This chain joins TRBV6-5 and TRBJ2-5; 10 positions match TRBD2. Germline V CDR1 and CDR2: MNHEY, SVGAGI. The CDR3 extends over 14 amino acids. V lost 6 bases to trimming and J lost 5 bases; unmatched junction nucleotides: 6.

The chain couples TRBV19 to TRBJ2-7; D may be TRBD1 (6 bases). The length of the CDR3 is 13 residues. Trimming took 3 bases from V and 3 from J, leaving 9 bases between them. Germline lookup yields CDR1 LNHDA and CDR2 SQIVND (reference sequence). CDR3 region: CASSMTQGYEQYF. CDR3 nucleotide sequence: TGTGCCAGTAGTATGACACAGGGCTACGAGCAGTACTTC.

The V gene is TRBV2, the J gene TRBJ2-7, with 14 bases identical to TRBD2. Germline CDR1 and CDR2: SNHLY and FYNNEI. This CDR3 comprises 16 residues. J gave up 5 bases and V 7 bases, and 10 bases lay outside the gene matches. The CDR3 sequence is CASITLTSGRANEQYF. CDR3 in DNA: TGTGCCAGCATTACCCTGACTAGCGGGAGGGCCAACGAGCAGTACTTC.

The rearrangement links TRBV19 to TRBJ2-1; the match to TRBD2 covers 13 bases. With 5 bases clipped from V and 8 bases from J, the junction kept 6 bases outside the gene matches. The germline V gene has CDR1 LNHDA and CDR2 SQIVND (reference sequence). The CDR3 loop spans 15 amino acids. CDR3 DNA sequence: TGTGCCAGTAGTCCCCGGACTAGCGGGGGAGATGAGCAGTTCTTC. Amino acid sequence: CASSPRTSGGDEQFF.

The chain has TRBV21-1 and TRBJ2-3; TRBD1, as called in the table, went unchecked against the DNA. TRBV21-1 is a pseudogene locus. The CDR3 consists of 19 residues. The CDR3 DNA reads as TGTGCCAGCAGGGAGGTGGGCAGGGGCCTTACGCCGAGCACAGATACGCAGTATTTT. Translation: CASREVGRGLTPSTDTQYF.

This clone was counted once. V usage is TRBV7-9 and J usage is TRBJ2-5; the D gene is possibly TRBD2 (6 bases). Trimming cost V 5 bases and J 2 bases, with 15 bases left between them. The CDR3 consists of 15 residues. Germline-derived CDR1 and CDR2 are SEHNR and FQNEAQ (reference sequence). The CDR3 nucleotides are TGTGCCAGCAGCCCAGGAGGGCCACCGCAAGAGACCCAGTACTTC. Protein sequence: CASSPGGPPQETQYF.

The V gene is TRBV7-9, the J gene TRBJ1-2; D remains unclear. Germline lookup yields CDR1 SEHNR and CDR2 FQNEAQ (reference sequence). V was shortened by 1 base and J by 8 bases, with 14 bases between the two germline ends. The CDR3 extends over 14 amino acids. The CDR3 DNA follows: TGTGCCAGCAGCTTAGTTGAGGGAACGGGCGGCTACACCTTC. Its protein is CASSLVEGTGGYTF.

In its sample, this clone was seen many times. The rearrangement links TRBV19 to TRBJ1-5; D is uncertain. Germline loops: CDR1 LNHDA, CDR2 SQIVND (reference sequence). V lost 6 bases, J lost 4 bases, and 10 bases lay in between. The CDR3 loop spans 13 amino acids. In DNA, the CDR3 is TGTGCCAGTAGACGGACTGAGAATCAGCCCCAGCATTTT. This codes for CASRRTENQPQHF. The complete variable domain, with remaining parts taken from reference TRBV19 and TRBJ1-5, reads DGGITQSPKYLFRKEGQNVTLSCEQNLNHDAMYWYRQDPGQGLRLIYYSQIVNDFQKGDIAEGYSVSREKKESFPLTVTSAQKNPTAFYLCASRRTENQPQHFGDGTRLSIL.

The V and J genes are TRBV4-1 and TRBJ2-7, with a tentative D call TRBD1 (6 bases). In germline, CDR1 is MGHRA, CDR2 YSYEKL. Trimming stripped 4 bases from V and 7 bases from J, with 20 bases between. The CDR3 is 15 amino acids. The CDR3 loop is CASSRAPQGMREQYF. Written as DNA, the CDR3 is TGCGCCAGCAGCCGTGCGCCTCAGGGGATGAGGGAGCAGTACTTC.